The rows below give T cell receptor beta chains drawn from one sample of a study of regulatory T cells in long-lasting Graves disease. In TCRdb, the multiplex PCR reads were re-called with MiXCR into one record per CDR3 protein. The table has about 210,000 distinct CDR3 sequences, approximately 18% seen once; the top ten hold about 12%. These data were likewise used in another study, on T cells in Graves' hyperthyroidism and ophthalmopathy.

The sample here was peripheral blood mononuclear cells (PBMCs), taken at new diagnosis, from a patient treated with antithyroid drugs. These TCRs come from a woman aged 25 to 39 with Graves disease. Each CDR3 is given with its conserved first and last residue. D genes are given only for firm matches. Size tells how often a clone was seen (once, few, many) or the class of an expanded clone, and some rows leave it out.

TGCAGTGCAAAAACAGGGGGAGGGGTGAACACTGAAGCTTTCTTT,CSAKTGGGVNTEAFF,15,TRBD1,TRBJ1-1,many,TRBV20-1
TGTGCCAGCTCACAAGGACAGGGCCGTCCGGCTTTCTTT,CASSQGQGRPAFF,13,TRBD1,TRBJ1-1,many,TRBV18
TGTGCCAGCAGCCAAGGGGGGTCGGGGATCACTAATGAAAAACTGTTTTTT,CASSQGGSGITNEKLFF,17,.,TRBJ1-4,.,TRBV4-2
TGTGCCAGCAGCCCAACCGGCAGGGGCAGTGCAGATACGCAGTATTTT,CASSPTGRGSADTQYF,16,.,TRBJ2-3,many,TRBV4-2
TGTGCCAGCAGTCCCGAAGGGACAGGGGTGGCTGAAGCTTTCTTT,CASSPEGTGVAEAFF,15,TRBD1,TRBJ1-1,.,TRBV12-3/TRBV12-4
TGTGCCAGCAGTGAATCGGACAGGAACACTGAAGCTTTCTTT,CASSESDRNTEAFF,14,.,TRBJ1-1,.,TRBV25-1
TGTGCCAGCAGCCTGGGCCAGGTTAACCACGAGCAGTACTTC,CASSLGQVNHEQYF,14,.,TRBJ2-7,many,TRBV12-3/TRBV12-4
TGTGCCAGCAGCTTAAAAGGGCCAGCAGGCACTGAAGCTTTCTTT,CASSLKGPAGTEAFF,15,.,TRBJ1-1,many,TRBV7-3
TGTGCCAGCAGCGTAGATCGGGCGCGGGAAGGAGATACGCAGTATTTT,CASSVDRAREGDTQYF,16,.,TRBJ2-3,.,TRBV9
TGTGCCAGCAGTTTTATCTCCGGGACAGGGAATGGCTACACCTTC,CASSFISGTGNGYTF,15,TRBD1,TRBJ1-2,many,TRBV28
TGCGCCAGCAGCTCCGGGACCAACTACGAGCAGTACTTC,CASSSGTNYEQYF,13,.,TRBJ2-7,many,TRBV5-1
TGTGCCAGCAGTTTCGGGGGCCCCCCGGAGGGACTGTTTTTT,CASSFGGPPEGLFF,14,.,TRBJ1-4,many,TRBV28
TGTGCCAGCAGCTTAGGGGAGCATCCCACAGATACGCAGTATTTT,CASSLGEHPTDTQYF,15,.,TRBJ2-3,many,TRBV11-1
TGTGCCAGCAGTGAGTTTCTGGGCGGGGGGGCGCACTACAATGAGCAGTTCTTC,CASSEFLGGGAHYNEQFF,18,TRBD2,TRBJ2-1,many,TRBV6-1
TGTGCCAGCAGTCCGCCCGGACTAGCGGGAGGCATTTTCTACAATGAGCAGTTCTTC,CASSPPGLAGGIFYNEQFF,19,TRBD2,TRBJ2-1,.,TRBV28
TGTGCCAGCAGCGTAGACAGGGGTCGCAGCGGGAGGACCTACAATGAGCAGTTCTTC,CASSVDRGRSGRTYNEQFF,19,.,TRBJ2-1,.,TRBV5-6
TGTGCCATCCGGCGGGAGGCGGGAGGAGGGGATACGCAGTATTTT,CAIRREAGGGDTQYF,15,TRBD2,TRBJ2-3,.,TRBV10-3
TGTGCCAGCAGAACGGGGCAGGGAGGAGGTCAGCCCCAGCATTTT,CASRTGQGGGQPQHF,15,.,TRBJ1-5,.,TRBV12-3/TRBV12-4
TGCGCCAGCAGCTTGAGGGAGGTGGATACGCAGTATTTT,CASSLREVDTQYF,13,.,TRBJ2-3,many,TRBV5-1
TGTGCCAGTAGTATGCTAGCGGGTTCTAGCACAGATACGCAGTATTTT,CASSMLAGSSTDTQYF,16,TRBD2,TRBJ2-3,few,TRBV19
TGTGCCAGCAGCTTAGCCGGGACAGCGAATGGAAACACCATATATTTT,CASSLAGTANGNTIYF,16,TRBD1,TRBJ1-3,many,TRBV11-3
TGCGCCAGCAGCTTGGGAGGGGGCTTGAACACCGGGGAGCTGTTTTTT,CASSLGGGLNTGELFF,16,TRBD1,TRBJ2-2,.,TRBV5-1
TGTGCCAGCAGCCCCCGGGACAGGGGAATTTATGAGCAGTTCTTC,CASSPRDRGIYEQFF,15,TRBD1,TRBJ2-1,many,TRBV3-1
TGTGCCAGCAGGACTCAGGGCTGGGGCACTGAAGCTTTCTTT,CASRTQGWGTEAFF,14,.,TRBJ1-1,many,TRBV28
TGCGCCAGCAGTGAGTCGATGGCTGGATCGGGAAACATTCAGTACTTC,CASSESMAGSGNIQYF,16,.,TRBJ2-4,few,TRBV10-1
TGTGCCAGCAGCCCAAGGGGAAGCGGGGGGGCAGATACGCAGTATTTT,CASSPRGSGGADTQYF,16,TRBD2,TRBJ2-3,few,TRBV11-3
TGTGCCAGCACCCCCGACAGCTCCCAGGTGGTCACAGATACGCAGTATTTT,CASTPDSSQVVTDTQYF,17,.,TRBJ2-3,.,TRBV2
TGTGCCAGCAGCCCCCAAGGACAGGGGGCGCGCGGCTACACCTTC,CASSPQGQGARGYTF,15,TRBD1,TRBJ1-2,many,TRBV3-1
TGTGCCAGCAGCTTGGGAGCAGGGACAGGGGCAGATACGCAGTATTTT,CASSLGAGTGADTQYF,16,TRBD1,TRBJ2-3,many,TRBV5-4
TGCAGTGCCCACAGAGCTAACTATGGCTACACCTTC,CSAHRANYGYTF,12,.,TRBJ1-2,many,TRBV20-1
TGTGCCAGCAGTACTCCTGCTAACACTGAAGCTTTCTTT,CASSTPANTEAFF,13,.,TRBJ1-1,.,TRBV12-3/TRBV12-4
TGTGCCAGCAGTTATGAGGGGCGCGGCACTGAAGCTTTCTTT,CASSYEGRGTEAFF,14,.,TRBJ1-1,many,TRBV6-9
TGTGCCAGCAGCTTTAGGGGACAGACCACCGGGGAGCTGTTTTTT,CASSFRGQTTGELFF,15,TRBD1,TRBJ2-2,many,TRBV12-3/TRBV12-4
TGTGCCAGCAGTTTAGTCACCTACAATGAGCAGTTCTTC,CASSLVTYNEQFF,13,.,TRBJ2-1,.,TRBV12-3/TRBV12-4
TGTGCCACCAGCAGAGACAGGGCCTCCTACGAGCAGTACTTC,CATSRDRASYEQYF,14,.,TRBJ2-7,few,TRBV15
TGCAGTGCTAGAGAGAAGGTTGAGCAGTTCTTC,CSAREKVEQFF,11,.,TRBJ2-1,many,TRBV20-1
TGTGCCAGCAGTTTATCAACAGCAGACACAGATACGCAGTATTTT,CASSLSTADTDTQYF,15,.,TRBJ2-3,many,TRBV27
TGTGCCAGCAGCTTAGGGGCCGCGGGGGGCACAGATACGCAGTATTTT,CASSLGAAGGTDTQYF,16,TRBD2,TRBJ2-3,few,TRBV7-6
TGTGCCAGCAGAGCCAGGGGGCCTAACCAAGAGACCCAGTACTTC,CASRARGPNQETQYF,15,TRBD1,TRBJ2-5,many,TRBV6-1
TGCGCCAGCAGGGAAGGGGGCTTGAACGAGCAGTACTTC,CASREGGLNEQYF,13,TRBD1,TRBJ2-7,many,TRBV5-1
TGCGCCAGCAGCTCAACCCTTGGGAGCTCTGGAAACACCATATATTTT,CASSSTLGSSGNTIYF,16,.,TRBJ1-3,few,TRBV4-1
TGTGCCAGCAGTGAACCCGGGACCAGGGTAGTCGGGGAGCTGTTTTTT,CASSEPGTRVVGELFF,16,.,TRBJ2-2,.,TRBV6-2/TRBV6-3
TGTGCCTGTCAAACAGGGGGTGATCAGCCCCAGCATTTT,CACQTGGDQPQHF,13,TRBD1,TRBJ1-5,many,TRBV30
TGTGCCAGCTCACGACAATCCTACGAGCAGTACTTC,CASSRQSYEQYF,12,.,TRBJ2-7,many,TRBV18
TGTGCCAGCAGTGCGACCACCCCCGCACAGTCTAATTCACCCCTCCACTTT,CASSATTPAQSNSPLHF,17,.,TRBJ1-6,few,TRBV28
TGCAGTCCGGACGGGGGACTAGACAGGGGCTTCTCTGGGGCCAACGTCCTGACTTTC,CSPDGGLDRGFSGANVLTF,19,.,TRBJ2-6,many,TRBV20-1
TGTGCCAGCAGCCAAGATTGGGAACAGGAGGCCTTGGGCTACACCTTC,CASSQDWEQEALGYTF,16,.,TRBJ1-2,many,TRBV14
TGTGCCAGCAGCTTTGGACAGGACTACGAGCAGTACTTC,CASSFGQDYEQYF,13,TRBD1,TRBJ2-7,.,TRBV7-6
TGCGCCAGCAGCCAAGAACAGGGACACGGCGGCTACACCTTC,CASSQEQGHGGYTF,14,.,TRBJ1-2,.,TRBV4-1
TGTGCCAGCAGTTTATCGTTCAGGGGGCATCAGCCCCAGCATTTT,CASSLSFRGHQPQHF,15,TRBD1,TRBJ1-5,many,TRBV27
TGTGCCAGCAGCGAAAAAGCGGGCTACGAGCAGTACTTC,CASSEKAGYEQYF,13,.,TRBJ2-7,many,TRBV5-6
TGCAGTGCTAGAGATACGGGGGGAGGGCTGGAGACCCAGTACTTC,CSARDTGGGLETQYF,15,TRBD2,TRBJ2-5,many,TRBV20-1
TGTGCCAGCATCCTGGGGGGTTTACGGGTTCAACAGTACTTC,CASILGGLRVQQYF,14,.,TRBJ2-7,many,TRBV6-1